This T cell receptor beta chain was recovered during a study of cytomegalovirus exposure and HLA in healthy donors. On the study more broadly: Tens of millions of unique TCR sequences came from HLA-typed donors in an early release. For the approximately 410 genotyped donors, 75% to 90% fell within the Caucasian-associated ancestry cluster.

In the PCR, 60 Vbeta and 13 Jbeta primers were used. Measured with immunoSEQ multiplex PCR; TCRdb has only the in-frame clones, and not every one. This sample has roughly 150,000 clones, with roughly 85% found just once. Findings and caveats of the study: Exclusion as indistinguishable affected some V segments, including TRBV6-2 and TRBV6-3.

This CDR3 is built from 13 residues. The germline gives CDR1 ENHRY, CDR2 SYGVKD. Unmatched junction bases numbered 6, after V lost 8 bases and J lost 5 bases. On this clone itself: The antigen is unknown.

This TCR derives from a man aged 25-45 years in good health and CMV-seropositive. Sequencing was done on a sample of PBMCs. The chain joins TRBV10-3 to TRBJ1-2; 9 nucleotides match TRBD1. CDR3 amino acids: CAIQAQGAYGYTF. The CDR3 DNA follows: TGTGCCATCCAAGCACAGGGGGCATATGGCTACACCTTC.